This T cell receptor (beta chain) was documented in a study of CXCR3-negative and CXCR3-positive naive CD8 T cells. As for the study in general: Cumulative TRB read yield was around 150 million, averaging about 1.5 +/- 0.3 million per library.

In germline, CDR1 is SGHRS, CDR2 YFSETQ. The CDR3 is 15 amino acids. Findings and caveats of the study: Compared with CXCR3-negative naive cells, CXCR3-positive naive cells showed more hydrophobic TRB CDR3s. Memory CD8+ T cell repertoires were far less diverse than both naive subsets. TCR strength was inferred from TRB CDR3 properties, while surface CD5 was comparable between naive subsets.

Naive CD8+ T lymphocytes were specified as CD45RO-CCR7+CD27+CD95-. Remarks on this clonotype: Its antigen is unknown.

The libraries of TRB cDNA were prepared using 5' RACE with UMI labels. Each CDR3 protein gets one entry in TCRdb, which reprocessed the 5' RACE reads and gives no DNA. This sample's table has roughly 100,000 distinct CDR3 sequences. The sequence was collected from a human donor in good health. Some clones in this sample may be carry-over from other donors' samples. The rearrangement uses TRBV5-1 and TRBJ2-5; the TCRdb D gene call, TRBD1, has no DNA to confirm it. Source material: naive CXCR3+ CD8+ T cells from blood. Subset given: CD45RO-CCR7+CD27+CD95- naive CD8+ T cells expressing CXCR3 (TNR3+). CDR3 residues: CASSSRQGTEETQYF.